These T cell receptor beta chains were read from a single sample in a study of radiation and T cells in renal cell carcinoma. TCRdb's table, derived via immunoSEQ multiplex PCR, lists solely in-frame clones and lacks some. The repertoire includes around 130,000 clones, 70% to 90% of them detected once, and around 2% sits in the top ten. The source was blood, collected from a patient whose treatment included radiotherapy and nephrectomy. These receptors were collected from a woman aged 55 to 70 with renal cell carcinoma. The CDR3 runs from the conserved cysteine through the conserved F or W. D genes are given only for firm matches. Size is stated for part of the rows, as once, few or many counts, or as a class when the clone is expanded.

V	size	J	D	DNA	CDR3
TRBV27	NA	TRBJ2-1	NA	TGTGCCAGCAGTTATCGGACGGCGACACCCAATGAGCAGTTCTTC	CASSYRTATPNEQFF
TRBV6-1	NA	TRBJ2-3	TRBD1	TGTGCCAGCAGTGACTCCGGGACAGGGTCCGATACGCAGTATTTT	CASSDSGTGSDTQYF
TRBV5-1	many	TRBJ2-5	NA	TGCGCCAGCAGCTTTAATAACAGGGAGACCCAGTACTTC	CASSFNNRETQYF
TRBV5-1	few	TRBJ2-7	TRBD1	TGCGCCAGCAGCTTCTCTGAAGGACAGGGAGGCTACGAGCAGTACTTC	CASSFSEGQGGYEQYF
TRBV19	NA	TRBJ1-2	TRBD1	TGTGCCAGCCGAGCTCCGGGACAGGACCACTATGGCTACACCTTC	CASRAPGQDHYGYTF
TRBV19	NA	TRBJ2-1	TRBD2	TGTGCCAGTAGTAGGTCTAGCGGACGCAATGAGCAGTTCTTC	CASSRSSGRNEQFF
TRBV19	NA	TRBJ1-4	NA	TGTGCCAGTACCCCAGGATGGGAGGGAAATGAAAAACTGTTTTTT	CASTPGWEGNEKLFF
TRBV4-1	NA	TRBJ1-2	TRBD1	TGCGCCAGCAGCCAAAACTCCGCAGGGGGCCTTGTTAACTATGGCTACACCTTC	CASSQNSAGGLVNYGYTF
TRBV27	NA	TRBJ2-7	TRBD1	TGTGCCAGCAGTCCCCGACAGGGCTCCTACGAGCAGTACTTC	CASSPRQGSYEQYF
TRBV5-5	NA	TRBJ2-3	NA	TGTGCCAGCAGCTTGCGCGTACTTCGTATCACAGATACGCAGTATTTT	CASSLRVLRITDTQYF
TRBV5-1	few	TRBJ1-2	TRBD1	TGCGCCAGCAGCTTGGCCGGACAGGCCTATGGCTACACCTTC	CASSLAGQAYGYTF
TRBV5-6	NA	TRBJ2-7	TRBD1	TGTGCCAGCAGCTTGATAACCTACAGGGGGCCGCTAATCCGGTACGAGCAGTACTTC	CASSLITYRGPLIRYEQYF
TRBV9	NA	TRBJ2-7	TRBD1	TGTGCCAGCAGAGGACAGGGTCGCGAGCAGTACTTC	CASRGQGREQYF
TRBV5-1	NA	TRBJ2-1	NA	TGCGCCAGCAGCTTGGCACAGGGTCAGCACAATGAGCAGTTCTTC	CASSLAQGQHNEQFF
TRBV5-5	NA	TRBJ2-7	TRBD2	TGTGCCAGCAGCTTGGCGGGAGGGCCGGGATACGAGCAGTACTTC	CASSLAGGPGYEQYF
TRBV9	NA	TRBJ2-5	TRBD2	TGTGCCAGCAGCGTAGGAGGGACTAGCGTTAGGGGAGAGACCCAGTACTTC	CASSVGGTSVRGETQYF
TRBV27	NA	TRBJ2-1	NA	TGTGCCAGCAGCCCCTTTGGCGGGACAGTCACTTGGAATGAGCAGTTCTTC	CASSPFGGTVTWNEQFF
TRBV5-1	NA	TRBJ1-1	TRBD1	TGCGCCAGCAGCCGGACAGGCCCCATGAACACTGAAGCTTTCTTT	CASSRTGPMNTEAFF
TRBV11-2	NA	TRBJ1-3	NA	TGTGCCAGCAGCTTAGGCGACGGTTTCTCTGGAAACACCATATATTTT	CASSLGDGFSGNTIYF
TRBV5-1	few	TRBJ2-6	NA	TGCGCCAGCAGCTTGAACAGGGCTGGGGCCAACGTCCTGACTTTC	CASSLNRAGANVLTF
TRBV28	NA	TRBJ2-3	TRBD1	TGTGCCAGCAGTCCCCAAAGGACAGGGCATCCAGATACGCAGTATTTT	CASSPQRTGHPDTQYF
TRBV5-4	NA	TRBJ2-5	TRBD2	TGTGCCAGCAGCCGGGGGGGGGTTAAAGAGACCCAGTACTTC	CASSRGGVKETQYF
TRBV27	NA	TRBJ2-1	TRBD1	TGTGCCAGCTCGGACAGGGCCAATGAGCAGTTCTTC	CASSDRANEQFF
TRBV6-5	NA	TRBJ2-7	TRBD1	TGTGCCAGCAGTTACTCTTGGGACAGTCCTGCCTACGAGCAGTACTTC	CASSYSWDSPAYEQYF
TRBV7-9	NA	TRBJ2-1	TRBD1	TGTGCCAGCAGCCGAACAATACAGGGGGCGCGGGGGAATGAGCAGTTCTTC	CASSRTIQGARGNEQFF
TRBV11-2	once	TRBJ1-1	TRBD1	TGTGCCAGCAGCGTGACAGGGGGCACTGAAGCTTTCTTT	CASSVTGGTEAFF
TRBV6-1	once	TRBJ2-7	NA	TGTGCCAGCACCGTGGTGGCTCCCTCCTACGAGCAGTACTTC	CASTVVAPSYEQYF
TRBV11-2	NA	TRBJ2-5	NA	TGTGCCAGCAGCTCCAGGACGTTGGGCGTCGAGACCCAGTACTTC	CASSSRTLGVETQYF
TRBV28	NA	TRBJ1-2	NA	TGTGCCAGCAGTCTGGACAGCAACTATGGCTACACCTTC	CASSLDSNYGYTF
TRBV28	NA	TRBJ1-3	TRBD1	TGTGCCAGCAGTCCCCTTGACAGGGTCGCTGGAAACACCATATATTTT	CASSPLDRVAGNTIYF
TRBV5-1	NA	TRBJ2-7	TRBD2	TGCGCCAGCAGCCCCGGGACTAGCGGGAGGGCGGGCTCCTACGAGCAGTACTTC	CASSPGTSGRAGSYEQYF
TRBV19	few	TRBJ1-5	TRBD1	TGTGCCAGTAGTCTGACAGGGGCATTCAATCAGCCCCAGCATTTT	CASSLTGAFNQPQHF
TRBV5-1	NA	TRBJ1-5	NA	TGCGCCAGCAGCTTTTTGGGTGGCAATCAGCCCCAGCATTTT	CASSFLGGNQPQHF
TRBV11-2	NA	TRBJ2-7	NA	TGTGCCAGCAGCTTAGAGGCCAGCTCCCGCGAGGAGTACTTC	CASSLEASSREEYF
TRBV29-1	NA	TRBJ2-7	TRBD2	TGCAGCGCCTCCGGGACTAGCCAAGTCGAGCAGTACTTC	CSASGTSQVEQYF
TRBV6-4	NA	TRBJ2-2	NA	TGTGCCAGCAGTGAAAGGAATAGCGGTGGCACCGGGGAGCTGTTTTTT	CASSERNSGGTGELFF
TRBV6-5	NA	TRBJ2-3	TRBD1	TGTGCCAGCAGTTATGGGACAGGGGTTACAGATACGCAGTATTTT	CASSYGTGVTDTQYF
TRBV6-1	NA	TRBJ2-3	NA	TGTGCCAGCAGTGAAAATATCTATAGCACAGATACGCAGTATTTT	CASSENIYSTDTQYF
TRBV28	few	TRBJ2-7	TRBD1	TGTGCCAGCAGCCGGGGACAGGCCTCCTACGAGCAGTACTTC	CASSRGQASYEQYF
TRBV5-8	NA	TRBJ1-5	NA	TGTGCCAGCAGCCCCCTCACTGAGGTTGGAGGGGCTAGCAATCAGCCCCAGCATTTT	CASSPLTEVGGASNQPQHF
TRBV6-4	NA	TRBJ2-1	TRBD2	TGTGCCAGCAGTGACTCGTCTCGGGGGGGATTCTACAATGAGCAGTTCTTC	CASSDSSRGGFYNEQFF
TRBV19	NA	TRBJ2-1	NA	TGTGCCAGTAGTATAGATCAAGAAAGTGAGCAGTTCTTC	CASSIDQESEQFF
TRBV11-3	NA	TRBJ2-5	NA	TGTGCCAGCAGCCTTTCAGGGAGAGAAGAGACCCAGTACTTC	CASSLSGREETQYF
TRBV6-1	NA	TRBJ1-2	NA	TGTGCCAGCAGGGACTCAAACTATGGCTACACCTTC	CASRDSNYGYTF